This entry describes one T cell receptor (beta chain). This entry belongs to a study of blood T cell repertoires in COVID-19. Study as a whole: Donors in the United States, Italy and Spain gave samples during acute or convalescent COVID-19. PBMCs, B-cell-depleted T cells, or T cells provided the cDNA or gDNA that made up the material.

The CDR3 totals 17 residues. Methods used by the authors: Amplifying reference gene primers gave estimates of nucleated cell counts. Produced via immunoSEQ multiplex PCR; TCRdb's table is partial and in-frame only. That table gives V, J and clone size, and the DNA gave D and trimming. The sample lists roughly 40,000 clones, 90% occurring once. The chain combines TRBV12-1 with TRBJ2-1; the table's TRBD2 call for D was not verified on the DNA. TRBV12-1 is tagged as a pseudogene. The clonotype originates from a human donor in a cohort sampled during active COVID-19. Sequencing was carried out using peripheral blood. DNA for the CDR3: TGTGCCAGCAGCTTTGGGGCCATTGCGGGGGGGTGTACTGAGCAGTTCTTC. Residues: CASSFGAIAGGCTEQFF.